The T cell receptor (beta chain) described here comes from a study of immune cell composition in non-small cell lung cancer. Study conclusions and caveats: Clones >0.5% enriched in tumour were rarer in adenocarcinoma (about 35%) than squamous (75%).

Normal lung was taken at the farthest possible site, at least 3 cm from tumour. Profiling relied on immunoSEQ multiplex PCR, and the TCRdb table lists in-frame clones only, not all of them. In the table there are about 6,600 clones, 82% of which are singletons. In the case of this clone: Its target is not known.

The sample was non-adjacent lung tissue. The origin of this receptor is a human donor with non-small cell lung cancer.

The CDR3 loop is CASSIQGAPANTGELFF. Here the CDR3 DNA reads TGTGCCAGCAGCATACAGGGTGCTCCAGCGAACACCGGGGAGCTGTTTTTT. V and J are TRBV9 and TRBJ2-2, with D possibly TRBD1 on 6 matching bases. The germline V gene has CDR1 SGDLS and CDR2 YYNGEE. V was trimmed by 4 bases and J by 0 bases, leaving 16 bases between them. CDR3 length: 17 amino acids. The whole variable domain, filled in from reference TRBV9 and TRBJ2-2, reads DSGVTQTPKHLITATGQRVTLRCSPRSGDLSVYWYQQSLDQGLQFLIQYYNGEERAKGNILERFSAQQFPDLHSELNLSSLELGDSALYFCASSIQGAPANTGELFFGEGSRLTVL.